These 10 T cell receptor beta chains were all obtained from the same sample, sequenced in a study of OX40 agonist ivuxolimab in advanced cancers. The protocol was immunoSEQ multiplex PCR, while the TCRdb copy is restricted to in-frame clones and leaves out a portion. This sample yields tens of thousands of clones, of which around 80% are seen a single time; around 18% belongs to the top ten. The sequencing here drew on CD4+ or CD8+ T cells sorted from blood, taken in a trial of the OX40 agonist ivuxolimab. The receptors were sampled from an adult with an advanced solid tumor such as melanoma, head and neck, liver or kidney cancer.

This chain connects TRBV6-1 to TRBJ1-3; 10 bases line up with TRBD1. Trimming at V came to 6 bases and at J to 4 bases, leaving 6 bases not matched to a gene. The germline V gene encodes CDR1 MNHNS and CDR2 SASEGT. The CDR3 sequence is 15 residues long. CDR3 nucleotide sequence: TGTGCCAGCAGCCGACAGGGGGCATTGGGAAACACCATATATTTT. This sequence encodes CASSRQGALGNTIYF.

The DNA for the CDR3 is TGTGCCAGCAGTTACGTCCCTAACAATGAGCAGTTCTTC. Protein product: CASSYVPNNEQFF. V and J are TRBV27 and TRBJ2-1, with D unresolved. V lost 4 bases and J lost 5, with 9 bases in between. Per the germline V gene, CDR1 is MNHEY and CDR2 is SMNVEV (reference sequence). The CDR3 contains 13 residues.

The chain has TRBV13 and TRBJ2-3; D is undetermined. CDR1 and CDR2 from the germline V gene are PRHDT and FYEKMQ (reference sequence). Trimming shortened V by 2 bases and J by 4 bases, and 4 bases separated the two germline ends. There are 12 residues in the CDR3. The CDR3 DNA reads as TGTGCCAGCAGCTTAACTCCAGATACGCAGTATTTT. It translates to CASSLTPDTQYF.

CDR3 amino acids: CASSGSTDTQYF. The DNA for the CDR3 is TGTGCCAGCTCGGGGTCCACAGATACGCAGTATTTT. The chain has TRBV18 and TRBJ2-3; no clear D. V was trimmed by 6 bases and J by 2 bases, leaving 6 bases between them. CDR3 length: 12 residues. CDR1 and CDR2 (germline): KGHSH, LQKENI.

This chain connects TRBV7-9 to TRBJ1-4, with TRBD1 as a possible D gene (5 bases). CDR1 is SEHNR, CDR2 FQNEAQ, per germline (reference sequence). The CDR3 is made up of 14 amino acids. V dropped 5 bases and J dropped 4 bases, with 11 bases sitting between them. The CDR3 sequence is CASSGTAHNEKLFF. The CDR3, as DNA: TGTGCCAGCAGCGGGACGGCCCATAATGAAAAACTGTTTTTT.

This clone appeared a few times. As DNA, the CDR3 is TGTGCCAGCAGTGGAGGCGGGCCTCACAGGGGGATGGGGGATACGCAGTATTTT. This codes for CASSGGGPHRGMGDTQYF. This chain uses TRBV25-1 with TRBJ2-3, with 8 bases fitting TRBD1. This CDR3 has 18 amino acids. V gave up 4 bases and J gave up 6 bases; unmatched junction bases: 18. CDR1 and CDR2 from the germline V gene are MGHDK and SYGVNS.

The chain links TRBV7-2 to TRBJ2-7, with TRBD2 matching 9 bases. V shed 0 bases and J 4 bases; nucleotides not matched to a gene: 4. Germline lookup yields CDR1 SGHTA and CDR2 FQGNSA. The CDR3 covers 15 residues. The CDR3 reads CASSLAGLAEYEQYF. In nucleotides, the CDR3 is TGTGCCAGCAGCTTAGCGGGACTAGCCGAATACGAGCAGTACTTC.

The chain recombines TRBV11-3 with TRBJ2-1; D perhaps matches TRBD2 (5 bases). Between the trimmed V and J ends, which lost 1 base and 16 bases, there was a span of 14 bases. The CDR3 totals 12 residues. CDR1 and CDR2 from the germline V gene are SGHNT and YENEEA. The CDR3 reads CASSLVGSSLFF. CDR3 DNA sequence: TGTGCCAGCAGCTTAGTCGGGTCTAGCCTCTTCTTC.

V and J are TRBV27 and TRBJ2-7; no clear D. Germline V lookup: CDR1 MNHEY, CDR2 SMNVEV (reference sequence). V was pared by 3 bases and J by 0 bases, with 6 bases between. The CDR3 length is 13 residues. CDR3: CASSLKSSYEQYF. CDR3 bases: TGTGCCAGCAGTTTGAAATCCTCCTACGAGCAGTACTTC.

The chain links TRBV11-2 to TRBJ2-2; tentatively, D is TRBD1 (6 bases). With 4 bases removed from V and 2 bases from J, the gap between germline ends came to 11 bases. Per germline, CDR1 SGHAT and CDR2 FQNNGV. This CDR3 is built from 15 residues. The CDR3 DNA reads TGTGCCAGCAGCTCAGGACAGACTAACACCGGGGAGCTGTTTTTT. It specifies CASSSGQTNTGELFF.